Detailed here is one T cell receptor (beta chain). This CDR3 has 19 amino acids. Germline CDR1 LNHNV, CDR2 YYDKDF (reference sequence). Trimming cost V 0 bases and J 5 bases, with 23 bases left between them. TCRdb reprocessed the 5' RACE reads with MiXCR, giving one entry per CDR3 protein. The data hold about 630,000 distinct CDR3 sequences, with over 9% observed a single time. The sample belongs to a study of T cells after yellow fever vaccination. The TCR was taken from a man aged 30 to 39 who received the YFV17D yellow fever vaccine. The rearrangement uses TRBV15 and TRBJ2-1; maybe TRBD2 (7 bases). Material: PBMCs, obtained on the day of the yellow fever booster vaccination. CDR3 nucleotides: TGTGCCACCAGCAGAGATTTGGTTGTTAGGGGGACTACCCACAATGAGCAGTTCTTC. Residues: CATSRDLVVRGTTHNEQFF. Filled out from reference TRBV15 and TRBJ2-1, the complete variable domain reads DAMVIQNPRYQVTQFGKPVTLSCSQTLNHNVMYWYQQKSSQAPKLLFHYYDKDFNNEADTPDNFQSRRPNTSFCFLDIRSPGLGDTAMYLCATSRDLVVRGTTHNEQFFGPGTRLTVL.